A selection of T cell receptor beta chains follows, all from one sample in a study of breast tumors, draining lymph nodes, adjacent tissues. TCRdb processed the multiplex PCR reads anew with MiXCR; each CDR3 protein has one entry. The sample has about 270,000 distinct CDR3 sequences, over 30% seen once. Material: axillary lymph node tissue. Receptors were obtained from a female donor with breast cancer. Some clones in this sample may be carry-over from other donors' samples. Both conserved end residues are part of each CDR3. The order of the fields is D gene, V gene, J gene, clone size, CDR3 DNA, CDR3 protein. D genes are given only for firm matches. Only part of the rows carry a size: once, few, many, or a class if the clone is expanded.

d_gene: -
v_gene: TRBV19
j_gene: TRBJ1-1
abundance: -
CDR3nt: TGTGCCAGTAGCAGTAGTGTGAACACTGAAGCTTTCTTT
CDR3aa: CASSSSVNTEAFF

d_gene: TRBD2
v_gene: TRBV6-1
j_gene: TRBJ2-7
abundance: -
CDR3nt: TGTGCCAGCAACACTCTAGCGGGAGGGTACGAGCAGTACTTC
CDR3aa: CASNTLAGGYEQYF

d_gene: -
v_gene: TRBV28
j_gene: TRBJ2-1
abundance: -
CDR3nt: TGTGCCAGCAACCAGGGGTTGGGTTCCTACAATGAGCAGTTCTTC
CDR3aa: CASNQGLGSYNEQFF

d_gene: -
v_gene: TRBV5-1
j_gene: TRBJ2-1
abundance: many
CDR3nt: TGCGCCAGCAGCTTGGGGAGCAATGAGCAGTTCTTC
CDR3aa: CASSLGSNEQFF

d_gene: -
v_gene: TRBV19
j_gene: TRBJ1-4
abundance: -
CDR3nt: TGTGCCAGTAGTATTCCCTCAGGGCGTAATGAAAAACTGTTTTTT
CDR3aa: CASSIPSGRNEKLFF

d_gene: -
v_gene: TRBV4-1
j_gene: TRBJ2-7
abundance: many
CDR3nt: TGCGCCAGCAGCCATGGAACAGGGCCCTACGAGCAGTACTTC
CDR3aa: CASSHGTGPYEQYF

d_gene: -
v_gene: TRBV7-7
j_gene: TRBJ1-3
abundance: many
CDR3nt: TGTGCTAGCAGCTTAACAGCTAAGGGAAACACCATATATTTT
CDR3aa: CASSLTAKGNTIYF

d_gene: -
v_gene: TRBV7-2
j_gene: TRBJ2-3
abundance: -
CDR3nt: TGTGCCAGCAGCTTATCCGGTACAGTAGGGGCGACCACAGATACGCAGTATTTT
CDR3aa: CASSLSGTVGATTDTQYF

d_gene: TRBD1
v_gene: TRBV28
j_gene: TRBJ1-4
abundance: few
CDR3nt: TGTGCCAGCAGCATATCGACAGGGGGTGTTGAAAAACTGTTTTTT
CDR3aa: CASSISTGGVEKLFF

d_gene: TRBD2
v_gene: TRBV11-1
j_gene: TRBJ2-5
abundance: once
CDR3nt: TGTGCCAGCAGTTCCGGTGGGGAGGGGACCCAGTACTTC
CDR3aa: CASSSGGEGTQYF

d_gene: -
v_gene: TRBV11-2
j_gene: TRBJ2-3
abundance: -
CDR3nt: TGTGCCAGCGGCGTGACCGATACGCAGTATTTT
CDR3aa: CASGVTDTQYF

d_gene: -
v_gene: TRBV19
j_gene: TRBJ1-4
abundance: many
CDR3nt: TGTGCCAGTAGAGATGGGCAGGGGAATGAAAAACTGTTTTTT
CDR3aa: CASRDGQGNEKLFF

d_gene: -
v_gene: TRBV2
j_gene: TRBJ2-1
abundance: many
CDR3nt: TGTGCCAGCAGTGAATTAGCGGGATGGGACAGTGAGCAGTTCTTC
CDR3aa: CASSELAGWDSEQFF

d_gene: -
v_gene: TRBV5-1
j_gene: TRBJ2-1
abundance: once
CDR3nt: TGCGCCAGCAGCTTGGACGGGGTTGACTACAATGAGCAGCTCTTC
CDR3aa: CASSLDGVDYNEQLF

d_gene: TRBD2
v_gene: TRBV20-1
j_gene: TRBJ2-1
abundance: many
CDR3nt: TGCAGTGCTAGCCCCCGGCGACGGGAGGAAACCTACAATGAGCAGTTCTTC
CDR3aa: CSASPRRREETYNEQFF

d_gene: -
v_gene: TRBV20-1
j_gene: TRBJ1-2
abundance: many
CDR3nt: TGCAGTGCTAGTTCCGGGGAATCGAGCGACTATGGCTACACCTTC
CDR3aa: CSASSGESSDYGYTF

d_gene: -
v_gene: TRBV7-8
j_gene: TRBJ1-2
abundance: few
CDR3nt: TGTGCCAGCAGCTTTTCCGAAGATGGCTACACCTTC
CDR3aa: CASSFSEDGYTF

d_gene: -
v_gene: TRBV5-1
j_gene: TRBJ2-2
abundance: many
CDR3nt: TGCGCCAGCAGCTTTATCGGCAGACCGAACACCGGGGAGCTGTTTTTT
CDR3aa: CASSFIGRPNTGELFF

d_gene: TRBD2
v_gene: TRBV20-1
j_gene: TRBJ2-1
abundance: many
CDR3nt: TGCAGTGGGAAGCGGGAGGGCCTCTACAATGAGCAGTTCTTC
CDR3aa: CSGKREGLYNEQFF

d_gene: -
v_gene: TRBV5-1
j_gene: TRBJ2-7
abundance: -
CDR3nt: TGCGCTAGCAGTGACAAATCGTCCTACGACCAGTACTTC
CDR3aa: CASSDKSSYDQYF

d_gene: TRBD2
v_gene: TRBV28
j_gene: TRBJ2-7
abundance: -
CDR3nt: TGTGCCAGCAGTTCTGGGTATCCGGAACTAGCGGGAGGGGTGAACGAGCAGTACTTC
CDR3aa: CASSSGYPELAGGVNEQYF

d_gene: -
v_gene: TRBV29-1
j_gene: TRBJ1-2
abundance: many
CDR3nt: TGCAGCGTTGAAGATTCAGCAGGATTCTATGGCTACACCTTC
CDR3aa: CSVEDSAGFYGYTF

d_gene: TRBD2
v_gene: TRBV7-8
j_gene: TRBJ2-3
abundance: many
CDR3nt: TGTGCCAGCAGCTTACGCGGGAGAGCCACAGATACGCAGTATTTT
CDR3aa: CASSLRGRATDTQYF

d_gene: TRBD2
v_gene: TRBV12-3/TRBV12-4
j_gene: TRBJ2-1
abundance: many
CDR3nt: TGTGCCAGCATGGTTTTAGCGGGACCATCCTACAATGAGCAGTTCTTC
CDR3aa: CASMVLAGPSYNEQFF

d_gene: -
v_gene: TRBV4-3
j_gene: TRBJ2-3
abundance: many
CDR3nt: TGCGCCAGCAGCCTTGAAGCTAGCACAGATACGCAGTATTTT
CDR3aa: CASSLEASTDTQYF

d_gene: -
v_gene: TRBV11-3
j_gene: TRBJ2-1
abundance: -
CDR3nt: TGTGCCAGCAGCTATACCGGGCCTCTGTTGGGTGAGCAGTTCTTC
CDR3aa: CASSYTGPLLGEQFF

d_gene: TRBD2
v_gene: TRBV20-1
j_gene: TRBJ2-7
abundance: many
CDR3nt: TGCAGTGCTAGAGATCGGGGGGGAAACCCCTACGAGCAGTACTTC
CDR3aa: CSARDRGGNPYEQYF

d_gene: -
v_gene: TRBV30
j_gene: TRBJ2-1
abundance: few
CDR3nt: TGTGCCTGGGCGGTTCCTTCGGGTGAGCAGTTCTTC
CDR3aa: CAWAVPSGEQFF

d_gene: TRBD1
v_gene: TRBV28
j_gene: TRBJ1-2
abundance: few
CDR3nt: TGTGCCAGCAGTTCGACAGGGGGTGGCTATGGCTACACCTTC
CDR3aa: CASSSTGGGYGYTF

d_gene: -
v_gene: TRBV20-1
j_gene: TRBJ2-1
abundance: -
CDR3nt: TGCAGTGCCCAGCACCAAGAGACCCAGTTCTTC
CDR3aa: CSAQHQETQFF

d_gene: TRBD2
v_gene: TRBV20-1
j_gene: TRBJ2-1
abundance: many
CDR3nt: TGCAGTGCTGAAGCTAGCGGGAGGAACAATGAGCAGTTCTTC
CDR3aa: CSAEASGRNNEQFF

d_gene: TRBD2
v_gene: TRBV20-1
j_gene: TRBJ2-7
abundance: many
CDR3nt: TGCAGTGCTACCCGCGGGAGCAACTACGAGCAGTACTTC
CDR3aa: CSATRGSNYEQYF

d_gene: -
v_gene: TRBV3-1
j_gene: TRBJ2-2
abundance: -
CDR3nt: TGTGCCAGCAGCCGGCCCCGGACCGCACAGAACACCGGGGAGCTGTTTTTT
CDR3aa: CASSRPRTAQNTGELFF

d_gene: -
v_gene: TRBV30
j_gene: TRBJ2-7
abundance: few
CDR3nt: TGTGCCTGGAGTGTACGGACAGTATCTCTTTACGAGCAGTACTTC
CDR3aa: CAWSVRTVSLYEQYF

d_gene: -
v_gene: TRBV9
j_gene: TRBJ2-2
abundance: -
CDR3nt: TGTGCCAGCAGCGCCCGATGGACCGGGGAGCTGTTTTTT
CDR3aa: CASSARWTGELFF

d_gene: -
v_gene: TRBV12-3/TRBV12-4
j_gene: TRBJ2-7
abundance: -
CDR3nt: TGTGACAGCAGCTTCTTGCTGACCGGGGGCGAGCAGTACTTC
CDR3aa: CDSSFLLTGGEQYF

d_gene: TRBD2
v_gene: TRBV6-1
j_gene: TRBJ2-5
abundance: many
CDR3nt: TGTGCCAGCAGCCTACTAGCGGATTTACAAGAGACCCAGTACTTC
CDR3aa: CASSLLADLQETQYF

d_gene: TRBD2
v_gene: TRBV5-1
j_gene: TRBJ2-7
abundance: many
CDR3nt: TGCGCCAGCAGCCTAGCGGGAGAAGGGTACGAGCAGTACTTC
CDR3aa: CASSLAGEGYEQYF